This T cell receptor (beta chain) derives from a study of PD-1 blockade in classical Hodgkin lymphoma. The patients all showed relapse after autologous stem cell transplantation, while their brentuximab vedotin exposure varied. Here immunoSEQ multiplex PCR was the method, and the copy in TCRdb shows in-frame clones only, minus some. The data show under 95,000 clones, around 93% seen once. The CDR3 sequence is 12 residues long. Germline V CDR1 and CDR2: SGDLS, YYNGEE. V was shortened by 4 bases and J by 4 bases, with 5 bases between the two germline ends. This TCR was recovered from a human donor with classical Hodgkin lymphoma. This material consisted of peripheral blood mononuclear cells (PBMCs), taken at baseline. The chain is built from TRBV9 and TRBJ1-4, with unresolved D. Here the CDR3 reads CASSSGNEKLFF. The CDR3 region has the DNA TGTGCCAGCAGCAGTGGTAATGAAAAACTGTTTTTT. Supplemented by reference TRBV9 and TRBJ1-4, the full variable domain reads DSGVTQTPKHLITATGQRVTLRCSPRSGDLSVYWYQQSLDQGLQFLIQYYNGEERAKGNILERFSAQQFPDLHSELNLSSLELGDSALYFCASSSGNEKLFFGSGTQLSVL.